This T cell receptor (beta chain) was identified in a study of blood T cells in healthy people across ages. Trimming took 3 bases from V and 3 from J, leaving 13 bases between them. The CDR3 runs 15 residues. From germline, CDR1 is ENHRY and CDR2 SYGVKD. The second PCR ran about 6 to 11 cycles with a sample-barcoded 5' primer and J-beta primers. TCRdb ran MiXCR on the 5' RACE reads and lists one entry per CDR3 protein. Of roughly 1 million distinct CDR3 sequences in the sample, about 25% were seen once. Only a few counts were recorded for this clonotype. The sample was also reused in another study, on T cells of mothers and their children.

Sequenced: blood. This TCR was recovered from a girl aged 2 to 10 in good health. The rearrangement links TRBV10-3 to TRBJ2-3; maybe TRBD2 (6 bases). The CDR3 reads CAISDEGEETDTQYF. The CDR3 nucleotides are TGTGCCATCAGTGATGAAGGGGAGGAGACAGATACGCAGTATTTT.